This entry lists 20 T cell receptor beta chains sequenced from one sample in a study of shared clonotypes between healthy human individuals. Libraries were prepared by immunoSEQ multiplex PCR; TCRdb keeps only in-frame clonotypes and omits some of them. The sample lists around 1.5 million clones, nearly 99% seen once, with approximately 0.45% in the top ten. The sample was naive CD4+ T cells sorted from blood. Noted subset: CD45RA+ positively selected. These receptors were taken from a man in his thirties or forties in good health.

V usage is TRBV2 and J usage is TRBJ2-5; TRBD1 is a possible D gene (5 bases). The CDR3 length is 12 residues. The germline V gene has CDR1 SNHLY and CDR2 FYNNEI. V was shortened by 6 bases and J by 0 bases, with 5 bases between the two germline ends. The CDR3 region has the DNA TGTGCCAGCAGGGACAACCAAGAGACCCAGTACTTC. It specifies CASRDNQETQYF.

V and J are TRBV5-7 and TRBJ1-2, with a weak D call TRBD1 (6 bases). TRBV5-7 is noted as an ORF with a role that remains uncertain. V lost 4 bases to trimming and J lost 5 bases, with 18 bases between them. CDR3 length equals 15 residues. The CDR3 nucleotides read TGTGCCAGCAGCCAATTCCTGACAGGAGCTTATGGCTACACCTTC. Translated, it gives CASSQFLTGAYGYTF.

This rearrangement joins TRBV28 to TRBJ2-1; D may correspond to TRBD1 or TRBD2 (5 bases each). This CDR3 region has 12 residues. V dropped 6 bases and J dropped 6 bases, with 9 bases sitting between them. The germline CDR1 and CDR2 sequences are MDHEN and SYDVKM. The CDR3 DNA reads as TGTGCCAGCAGCTGGGGGAGCAATGAGCAGTTCTTC. This encodes CASSWGSNEQFF. The full variable domain, its missing parts supplied by reference TRBV28 and TRBJ2-1, is DVKVTQSSRYLVKRTGEKVFLECVQDMDHENMFWYRQDPGLGLRLIYFSYDVKMKEKGDIPEGYSVSREKKERFSLILESASTNQTSMYLCASSWGSNEQFFGPGTRLTVL.

The chain employs TRBV5-1 and TRBJ1-2; D unclear. V shed 0 bases and J shed 7 bases, with 19 bases lying between them. The CDR3 sequence is 16 residues long. Germline CDR1 SGHRS, CDR2 YFSETQ. The CDR3 DNA sequence: TGCGCCAGCAGCTTGGGCCCAGATCTTTCTGTTAGTGGCTACACCTTC. Amino acids: CASSLGPDLSVSGYTF.

The CDR3 DNA reads as TGTGCCAGCAGCGTACTAGGGGGAGACGATGAGCAGTTCTTC. Translating it yields CASSVLGGDDEQFF. The chain couples TRBV9 to TRBJ2-1, with D tentatively TRBD1 (6 bases). CDR1 is SGDLS, CDR2 YYNGEE, per germline. The CDR3 has 14 residues. V gave up 1 base and J gave up 8 bases, with 13 bases separating them.

This chain connects TRBV27 to TRBJ2-7; D is perhaps TRBD2 (5 bases). The CDR3 has 14 amino acids. The germline V gene encodes CDR1 MNHEY and CDR2 SMNVEV (reference sequence). With 8 bases removed from V and 4 bases from J, the gap between germline ends came to 18 bases. CDR3 coding DNA: TGTGCCAGCGCCCGGACTGTGGACCAATACGAGCAGTACTTC. It encodes CASARTVDQYEQYF.

The rearrangement uses TRBV5-4 and TRBJ2-5; 9 nucleotides align to TRBD2. CDR1 and CDR2 from the germline V gene are SGHNT and YYREEE (reference sequence). The CDR3 is 18 residues long. V shed 0 bases, J shed 5 bases, and the junction held 14 bases outside the gene matches. DNA of the CDR3: TGTGCCAGCAGCTTGGGTGAAGTAGCGGGAGCTGTTAGGGAGACCCAGTACTTC. Amino acids: CASSLGEVAGAVRETQYF.

The genes are TRBV7-9 and TRBJ2-5; the D gene could be TRBD1 or TRBD2 (5 bases each). V was trimmed by 1 base and J by 2 bases, leaving 14 bases between them. This CDR3 is 16 amino acids long. Per the germline V gene, CDR1 is SEHNR and CDR2 is FQNEAQ (reference sequence). In DNA form, the CDR3 reads TGTGCCAGCAGCTTAGACCCGGGACGGAGACAAGAGACCCAGTACTTC. Protein product: CASSLDPGRRQETQYF.

The chain links TRBV7-3 to TRBJ2-1; 13 bases fit TRBD2. Looked up from germline, CDR1 is SGHTA and CDR2 is FQGTGA. J was trimmed by 0 bases and V by 5 bases; bases with no gene match: 4. The CDR3 contains 17 residues. CDR3 in DNA: TGTGCCAGCAGCGGGACTAGCGGGGTGAGCTCCTACAATGAGCAGTTCTTC. Translated, it gives CASSGTSGVSSYNEQFF.

This chain links TRBV4-1 with TRBJ1-4; D may be TRBD1 (6 bases). This CDR3 is built from 17 residues. Germline V gene lookup returns CDR1 MGHRA and CDR2 YSYEKL. Between the trimmed V and J ends, which lost 0 bases and 8 bases, there was a span of 19 bases. CDR3 in DNA: TGCGCCAGCAGCCAAGAGGGGAGGGGGACGCAACACGAAAAACTGTTTTTT. Protein sequence: CASSQEGRGTQHEKLFF.

This chain uses TRBV28 with TRBJ1-2; TRBD1 matches 7 bases. Losses at the gene ends were 6 bases for V and 5 bases for J; bases not matched to a gene: 9. CDR1 is MDHEN, CDR2 SYDVKM, per germline. The CDR3 has 14 residues. The CDR3 loop reads CASRLPGTAYGYTF. CDR3 nucleotide sequence: TGTGCCAGCAGACTCCCGGGGACAGCTTATGGCTACACCTTC.

This sequence joins TRBV9 and TRBJ2-7; D unclear. V lost 0 bases and J 3 bases, leaving 13 bases between the germline ends. This CDR3 comprises 15 residues. Per the germline V gene, CDR1 is SGDLS and CDR2 is YYNGEE. The CDR3 DNA reads as TGTGCCAGCAGCGTAGGGGGAACAGCTAACTACGAGCAGTACTTC. The encoded protein is CASSVGGTANYEQYF.

This chain uses TRBV30 with TRBJ1-1; no clear D. This CDR3 comprises 13 residues. Per germline, CDR1 GTSNPN and CDR2 SVGIG (reference sequence). V was pared by 4 bases and J by 4 bases, with 13 bases between. CDR3 nucleotide sequence: TGTGCCTGGACCGGCCGGTTATCCACTGAAGCTTTCTTT. Protein product: CAWTGRLSTEAFF.

The genes are TRBV5-1 and TRBJ1-1, with a tentative D call TRBD1 (5 bases). CDR1 SGHRS and CDR2 YFSETQ come from the germline V gene. V was clipped by 5 bases and J by 4 bases, with 15 bases between them. CDR3 length: 14 residues. CDR3 DNA: TGCGCCAGCAGGATGGAGGGGAGGGGCACTGAAGCTTTCTTT. Protein product: CASRMEGRGTEAFF.

The genes are TRBV6-5 and TRBJ2-4; 9 bases match TRBD2. The CDR3 contains 15 residues. Trimming took 5 bases from V and 6 from J; bases not matched to a gene: 8. Germline CDR1 is MNHEY and CDR2 is SVGAGI. DNA of the CDR3: TGTGCCAGCAGTCGCGGTAGCGGGAGCGGAAACATTCAGTACTTC. Protein product: CASSRGSGSGNIQYF.

This clone was picked up one time. The rearrangement links TRBV6-5 to TRBJ2-7; possible D gene TRBD1, 6 bases. Germline CDR1 and CDR2: MNHEY and SVGAGI. The CDR3 spans 14 residues. V was trimmed by 6 bases and J by 6 bases, leaving 18 bases between them. The CDR3 region is CASRQGHGSREQYF. As DNA, the CDR3 is TGTGCCAGCAGACAGGGACACGGGTCACGCGAGCAGTACTTC.

Note on this clone: This same CDR3 is encoded by further DNA sequences in the sample. The chain joins TRBV9 to TRBJ2-7; 9 nucleotides align to TRBD1. CDR3 length equals 13 residues. The V gene's germline CDR1 is SGDLS and CDR2 YYNGEE. The V gene end was trimmed by 3 bases and the J gene end by 4 bases; junction bases not matched to a gene: 2. CDR3 loop: CASSAGTGYEQYF. CDR3 DNA: TGTGCCAGCAGCGCCGGGACAGGGTACGAGCAGTACTTC. Based on the CDR3 plus reference TRBV9 and TRBJ2-7, the full variable domain is DSGVTQTPKHLITATGQRVTLRCSPRSGDLSVYWYQQSLDQGLQFLIQYYNGEERAKGNILERFSAQQFPDLHSELNLSSLELGDSALYFCASSAGTGYEQYFGPGTRLTVT.

This chain connects TRBV30 to TRBJ1-3; TRBD1 matches at 8 bases. CDR3 size: 14 residues. The junction had 5 bases not matched to a gene; V was cut back by 5 bases and J by 2 bases. Germline V CDR1 and CDR2: GTSNPN, SVGIG (reference sequence). DNA for the CDR3: TGTGCCTGGGGGGGACAGGCAACTGGAAACACCATATATTTT. Its translation is CAWGGQATGNTIYF.

The chain uses TRBV5-4 and TRBJ2-7, with 8 bases that match TRBD2. The junction had 5 bases not matched to a gene; V was cut back by 7 bases and J by 2 bases. From germline, CDR1 is SGHNT and CDR2 YYREEE (reference sequence). CDR3 length: 13 amino acids. The CDR3 sequence is CASSRGGTYEQYF. The DNA for the CDR3 is TGTGCCAGCTCCCGGGGGGGGACCTACGAGCAGTACTTC. The full variable domain, its missing parts supplied by reference TRBV5-4 and TRBJ2-7, is ETGVTQSPTHLIKTRGQQVTLRCSSQSGHNTVSWYQQALGQGPQFIFQYYREEENGRGNFPPRFSGLQFPNYSSELNVNALELDDSALYLCASSRGGTYEQYFGPGTRLTVT.

This chain joins TRBV5-4 and TRBJ2-1; 9 bases fit TRBD1. V shed 0 bases, J shed 7 bases, and the junction held 8 bases outside the gene matches. The germline V gene encodes CDR1 SGHNT and CDR2 YYREEE (reference sequence). This CDR3 has 16 amino acids. The CDR3 DNA reads TGTGCCAGCAGCTTGGTTAGGGGACAGGGTTTGAATGAGCAGTTCTTC. Its protein product is CASSLVRGQGLNEQFF.